A few counts support the clone carrying this T cell receptor beta chain. As yet, its antigen is unknown. Every sample gave at least 5 micrograms of total RNA when it was extracted. The record originates from a study of blood T cells in healthy people across ages. This CDR3 has 14 amino acids. Through a sample-barcoded 5' primer and a J-beta primer mix, a second PCR was run for roughly 6 to 11 cycles. Individual samples furnished no less than 2.5 million CDR3-containing paired-end reads apiece. TCRdb called the 5' RACE reads again in MiXCR, with one record for every CDR3 protein. The profile shows hundreds of thousands of distinct CDR3 sequences, 48% of them singletons. Study findings and constraints: In these data, TCR beta diversity tracked strongly with naive T cell percentage. Diversity of TCR beta per million T cells declined in a roughly linear way with age.

Sequenced input: blood. This TCR was recovered from a man younger than 40 in good health. This sequence joins TRBV21-1 and TRBJ2-5; TRBD1, the table's D call, lacks a check against the DNA. TRBV21-1 is an annotated pseudogene. The DNA of the CDR3 is TGTGCCAGCAGCAATCCGGACATAAGAGAGACCCAGTACTTC. Its translation is CASSNPDIRETQYF.